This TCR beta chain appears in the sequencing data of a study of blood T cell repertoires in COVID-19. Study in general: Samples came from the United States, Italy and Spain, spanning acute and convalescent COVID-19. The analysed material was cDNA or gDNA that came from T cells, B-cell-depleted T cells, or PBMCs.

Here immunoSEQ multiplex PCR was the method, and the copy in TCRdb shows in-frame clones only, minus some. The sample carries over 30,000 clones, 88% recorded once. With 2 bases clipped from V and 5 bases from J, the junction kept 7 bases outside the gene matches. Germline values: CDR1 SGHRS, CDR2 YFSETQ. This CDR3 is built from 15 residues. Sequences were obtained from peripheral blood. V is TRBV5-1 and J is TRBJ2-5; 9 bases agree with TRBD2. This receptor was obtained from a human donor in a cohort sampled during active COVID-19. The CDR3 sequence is CASSFSGGTGETQYF. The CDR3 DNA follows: TGCGCCAGCAGCTTTAGCGGGGGCACGGGGGAGACCCAGTACTTC.